This TCR beta chain emerged from a study of T cell clonality in common variable immunodeficiency. Control and CVID samples contributed equal amounts of genomic DNA. Clones were read by immunoSEQ multiplex PCR, and TCRdb kept only the in-frame ones, dropping some. This repertoire holds approximately 29,000 clones, and none appear only once. With regard to this clone: Its cognate antigen is unknown. The junction differs from germline at one of its ends, possibly a read error.

Broader study findings: CVID subjects had higher TCRbeta clonality than healthy controls, most marked in about a third. Repertoire-complication correlations in CVID were limited by patient heterogeneity. Reportedly, TCR beta sequences from common variable immunodeficiency showed fewer deletions and N-nucleotide insertions. The cause of increased CVID clonality remains unclear without subpopulation sequencing.

The sequenced material came from peripheral blood mononuclear cells. This clonotype was sampled from a human donor with common variable immunodeficiency.

The sequenced part of the CDR3 DNA is TGTCCCAGCAGCTTTAGCGGGGGGGGGTACAATGAG. Its translation: CPSSFSGGGYNE. The whole CDR3 is CPSSFSGGGYNEQFF. The V gene is TRBV7-9, the J gene TRBJ2-1; 11 bases line up with TRBD2. The read stops 3 residues short of the end of the CDR3; the missing end is completed from the germline J gene. This CDR3 region has 15 residues. Germline CDR1 and CDR2: SEHNR and FQNEAQ (reference sequence).